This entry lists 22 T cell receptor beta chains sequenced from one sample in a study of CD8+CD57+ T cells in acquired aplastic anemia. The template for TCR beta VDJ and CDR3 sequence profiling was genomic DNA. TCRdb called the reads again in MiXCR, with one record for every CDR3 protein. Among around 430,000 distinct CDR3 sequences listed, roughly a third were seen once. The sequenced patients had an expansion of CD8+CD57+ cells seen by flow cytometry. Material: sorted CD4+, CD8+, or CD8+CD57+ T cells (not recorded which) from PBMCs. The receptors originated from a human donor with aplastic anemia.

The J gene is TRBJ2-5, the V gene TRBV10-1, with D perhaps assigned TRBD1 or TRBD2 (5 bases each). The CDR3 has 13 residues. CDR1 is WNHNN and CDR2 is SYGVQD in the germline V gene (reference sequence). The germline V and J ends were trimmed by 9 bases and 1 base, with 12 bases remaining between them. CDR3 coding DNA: TGCGCCAGGGGGGATAGCAGCCAAGAGACCCAGTACTTC. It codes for CARGDSSQETQYF.

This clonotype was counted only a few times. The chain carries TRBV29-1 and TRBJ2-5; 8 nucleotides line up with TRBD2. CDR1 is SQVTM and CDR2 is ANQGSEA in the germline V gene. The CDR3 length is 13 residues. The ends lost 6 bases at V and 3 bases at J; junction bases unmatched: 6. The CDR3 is CSVEWRGEETQYF. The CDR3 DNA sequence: TGCAGCGTCGAATGGCGGGGGGAAGAGACCCAGTACTTC. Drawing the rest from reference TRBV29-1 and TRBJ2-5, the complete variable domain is SAVISQKPSRDICQRGTSLTIQCQVDSQVTMMFWYRQQPGQSLTLIATANQGSEATYESGFVIDKFPISRPNLTFSTLTVSNMSPEDSSIYLCSVEWRGEETQYFGPGTRLLVL.

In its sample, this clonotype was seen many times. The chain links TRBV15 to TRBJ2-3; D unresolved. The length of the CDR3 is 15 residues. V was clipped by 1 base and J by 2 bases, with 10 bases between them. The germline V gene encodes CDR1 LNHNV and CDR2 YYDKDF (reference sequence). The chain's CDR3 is CATSRGKQNTDTQYF. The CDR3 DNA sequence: TGTGCCACCAGCAGAGGCAAACAAAACACAGATACGCAGTATTTT.

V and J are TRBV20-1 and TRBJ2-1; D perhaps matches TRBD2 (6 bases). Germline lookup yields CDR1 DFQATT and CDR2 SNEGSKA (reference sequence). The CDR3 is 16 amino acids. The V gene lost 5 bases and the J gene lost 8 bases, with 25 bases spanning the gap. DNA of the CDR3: TGCAGTGCTTACCAAGAGCGGGTGCACCCTGGAGATGAGCAGTTCTTC. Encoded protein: CSAYQERVHPGDEQFF.

The CDR3 sequence is CASSDAATEAFF. The CDR3 coding sequence is TGCGCCAGCAGTGATGCCGCGACTGAAGCTTTCTTT. The chain uses TRBV10-2 and TRBJ1-1; D is undetermined. Trimming took 3 bases from V and 5 from J, leaving 7 bases between them. The CDR3 is 12 amino acids. CDR1 and CDR2 from the germline V gene are WSHSY and SAAADI.

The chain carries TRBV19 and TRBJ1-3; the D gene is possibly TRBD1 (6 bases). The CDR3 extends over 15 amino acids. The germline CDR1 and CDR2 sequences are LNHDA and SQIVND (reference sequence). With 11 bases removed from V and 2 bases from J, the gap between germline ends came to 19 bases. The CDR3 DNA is TGTGCCGACACAAGCCGGGGGGGGCCTGGAAACACCATATATTTT. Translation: CADTSRGGPGNTIYF. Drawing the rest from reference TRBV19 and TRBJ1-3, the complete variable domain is DGGITQSPKYLFRKEGQNVTLSCEQNLNHDAMYWYRQDPGQGLRLIYYSQIVNDFQKGDIAEGYSVSREKKESFPLTVTSAQKNPTAFYLCADTSRGGPGNTIYFGEGSWLTVV.

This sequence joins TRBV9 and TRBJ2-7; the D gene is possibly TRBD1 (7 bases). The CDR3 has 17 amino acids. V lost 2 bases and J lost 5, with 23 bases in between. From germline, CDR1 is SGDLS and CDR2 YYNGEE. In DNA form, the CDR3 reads TGTGCCAGCAGCGTGGATAGCGGCCAGGGGGTGATTAACGAGCAGTACTTC. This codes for CASSVDSGQGVINEQYF.

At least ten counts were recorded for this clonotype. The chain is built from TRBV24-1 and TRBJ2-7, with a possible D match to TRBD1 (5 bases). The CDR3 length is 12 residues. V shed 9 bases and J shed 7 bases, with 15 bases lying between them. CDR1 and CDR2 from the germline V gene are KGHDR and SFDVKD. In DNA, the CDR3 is TGTGCCACCTCAGACAGAGTGGGGGAGCAGTACTTC. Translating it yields CATSDRVGEQYF.

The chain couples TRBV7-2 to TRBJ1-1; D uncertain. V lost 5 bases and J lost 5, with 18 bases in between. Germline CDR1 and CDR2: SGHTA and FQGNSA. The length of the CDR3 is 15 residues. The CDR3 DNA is TGTGCCAGCAGCCTAAGCAGTGGGGTCGTAACTGAAGCTTTCTTT. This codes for CASSLSSGVVTEAFF.

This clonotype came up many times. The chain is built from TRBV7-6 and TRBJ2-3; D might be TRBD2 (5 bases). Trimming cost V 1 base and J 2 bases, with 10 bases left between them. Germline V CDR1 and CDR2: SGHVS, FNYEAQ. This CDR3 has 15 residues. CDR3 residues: CASSLGSGNTDTQYF. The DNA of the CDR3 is TGTGCCAGCAGCTTAGGTTCGGGAAACACAGATACGCAGTATTTT.

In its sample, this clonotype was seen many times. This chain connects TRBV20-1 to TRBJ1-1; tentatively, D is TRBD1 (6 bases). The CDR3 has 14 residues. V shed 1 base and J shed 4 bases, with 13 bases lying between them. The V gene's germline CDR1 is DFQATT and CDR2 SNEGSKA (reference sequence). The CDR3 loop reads CSARVGGGGTEAFF. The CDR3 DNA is TGCAGTGCTAGAGTAGGGGGAGGAGGCACTGAAGCTTTCTTT.

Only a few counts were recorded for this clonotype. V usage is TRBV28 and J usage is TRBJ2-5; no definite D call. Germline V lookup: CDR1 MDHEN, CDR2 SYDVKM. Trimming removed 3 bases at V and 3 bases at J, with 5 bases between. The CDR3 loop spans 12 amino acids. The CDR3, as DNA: TGTGCCAGCAGTTTGACCAAAGAGACCCAGTACTTC. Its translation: CASSLTKETQYF.

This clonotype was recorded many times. The CDR3 nucleotides read TGTGCCAGCAGCGTAGAGGGGGATACGCAGTATTTT. Translating it yields CASSVEGDTQYF. The gene calls are TRBV9 and TRBJ2-3, with D maybe TRBD1 (5 bases). The germline CDR1 and CDR2 sequences are SGDLS and YYNGEE. The ends were cut back, 0 bases at V and 6 bases at J, with 5 bases in the middle. The CDR3 runs to 12 residues.

The CDR3 region has the DNA TGTGCCATCAGTGCCGAGGCGAACACCGGGGAGCTGTTTTTT. Its protein product is CAISAEANTGELFF. V usage is TRBV10-3 and J usage is TRBJ2-2; no clear D. The V gene lost 4 bases and the J gene lost 0 bases, with 6 bases spanning the gap. The CDR3 loop spans 14 amino acids. Germline V gene data show CDR1 as ENHRY and CDR2 as SYGVKD.

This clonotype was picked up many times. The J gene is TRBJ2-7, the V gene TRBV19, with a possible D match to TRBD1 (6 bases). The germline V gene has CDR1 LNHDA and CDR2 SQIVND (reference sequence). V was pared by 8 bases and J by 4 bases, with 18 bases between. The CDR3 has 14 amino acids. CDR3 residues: CASSTLGTRYEQYF. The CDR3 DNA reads TGTGCCAGTTCTACCCTTGGGACAAGATACGAGCAGTACTTC.

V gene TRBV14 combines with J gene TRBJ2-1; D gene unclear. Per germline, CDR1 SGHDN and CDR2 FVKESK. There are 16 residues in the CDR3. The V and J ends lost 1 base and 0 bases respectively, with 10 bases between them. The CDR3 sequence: CASSQVADHSYNEQFF. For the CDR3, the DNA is TGTGCCAGCAGCCAAGTGGCGGACCACTCCTACAATGAGCAGTTCTTC.

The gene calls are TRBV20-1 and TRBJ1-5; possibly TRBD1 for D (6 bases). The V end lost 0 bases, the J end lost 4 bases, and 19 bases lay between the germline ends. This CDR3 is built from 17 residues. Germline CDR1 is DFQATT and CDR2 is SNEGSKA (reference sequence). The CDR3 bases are TGCAGTGCTAGAGATCGAGGGGGAATTTTAGGTAATCAGCCCCAGCATTTT. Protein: CSARDRGGILGNQPQHF.

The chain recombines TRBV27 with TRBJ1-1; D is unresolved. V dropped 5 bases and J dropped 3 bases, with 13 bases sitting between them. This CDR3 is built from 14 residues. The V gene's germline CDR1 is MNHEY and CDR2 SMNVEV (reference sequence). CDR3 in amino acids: CASSVSRGDTEAFF. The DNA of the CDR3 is TGTGCCAGCAGTGTTTCGAGAGGCGACACTGAAGCTTTCTTT.

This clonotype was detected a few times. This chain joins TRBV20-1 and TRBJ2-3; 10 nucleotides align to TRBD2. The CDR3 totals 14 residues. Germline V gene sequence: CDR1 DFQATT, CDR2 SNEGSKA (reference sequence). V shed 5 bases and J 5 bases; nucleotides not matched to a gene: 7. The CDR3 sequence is CSAQKAGGGDTQYF. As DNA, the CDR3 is TGCAGTGCTCAAAAAGCGGGAGGGGGAGATACGCAGTATTTT.

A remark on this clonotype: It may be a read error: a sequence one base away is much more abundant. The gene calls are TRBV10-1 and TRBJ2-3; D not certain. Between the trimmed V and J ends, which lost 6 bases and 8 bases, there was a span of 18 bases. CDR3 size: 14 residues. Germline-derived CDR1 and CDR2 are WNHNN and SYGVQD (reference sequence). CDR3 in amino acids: CASSHSNLVGTQYF. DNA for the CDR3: TGCGCCAGCAGCCACTCCAATTTGGTAGGTACGCAGTATTTT.

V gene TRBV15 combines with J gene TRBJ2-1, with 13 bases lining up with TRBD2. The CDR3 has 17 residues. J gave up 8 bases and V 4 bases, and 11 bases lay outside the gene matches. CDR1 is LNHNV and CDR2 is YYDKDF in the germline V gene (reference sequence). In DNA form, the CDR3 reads TGTGCCACCAGCAAAGACCTAACTAGCGGGGGGGCCCATGAGCAGTTCTTC. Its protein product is CATSKDLTSGGAHEQFF.

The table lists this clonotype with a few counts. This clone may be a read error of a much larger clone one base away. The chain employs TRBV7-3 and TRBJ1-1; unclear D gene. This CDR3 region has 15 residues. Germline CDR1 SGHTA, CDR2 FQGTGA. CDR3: CACRQNQDVNTEAFF. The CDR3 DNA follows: TGTGCCTGCAGACAAAATCAGGACGTGAACACTGAAGCTTTCTTT.